The 12 T cell receptor beta chains below come from one sample, sequenced in a study of blood T cell repertoires in COVID-19. Profiling relied on immunoSEQ multiplex PCR, and the TCRdb table lists in-frame clones only, not all of them. This repertoire shows about 87,000 clones, under 85% found once; its top ten account for 2.5% to 3.5%. The source material was peripheral blood. The origin of the receptors is an elderly woman with COVID-19, enrolled during active disease.

This chain links TRBV6-6 with TRBJ2-1; TRBD1 aligns across 8 bases. Germline CDR1 reads MNHNY; CDR2 reads SVGAGI (reference sequence). V shed 5 bases and J 0 bases; nucleotides not matched to a gene: 3. This CDR3 comprises 15 residues. CDR3: CASSKTGGSYNEQFF. The CDR3, as DNA: TGTGCCAGCAGTAAAACAGGGGGCTCCTACAATGAGCAGTTCTTC.

The chain employs TRBV19 and TRBJ2-1; 9 nucleotides agree with TRBD1. V trimming: 4 bases; J trimming: 3 bases; junction bases outside the gene matches: 4. The CDR3 is 15 residues long. Germline V gene sequence: CDR1 LNHDA, CDR2 SQIVND (reference sequence). The CDR3 DNA reads TGTGCCAGTAGTACCGGGACAGGGATCTACAATGAGCAGTTCTTC. This sequence encodes CASSTGTGIYNEQFF.

The chain couples TRBV29-1 to TRBJ1-2; maybe TRBD1 (5 bases). V lost 3 bases and J lost 7, with 12 bases in between. This CDR3 has 12 amino acids. The germline CDR1 and CDR2 sequences are SQVTM and ANQGSEA. The CDR3 DNA follows: TGCAGCGTTGAGGCCGGGGGAGGTGGCTACACCTTC. As protein: CSVEAGGGGYTF.

The genes are TRBV5-1 and TRBJ1-6; TRBD1 aligns across 11 bases. This CDR3 comprises 16 residues. Germline CDR1 is SGHRS and CDR2 is YFSETQ. J was trimmed by 4 bases and V by 4 bases; bases with no gene match: 4. The CDR3 here is CASSKGQGAYNSPLHF. Here the CDR3 DNA reads TGCGCCAGCAGCAAAGGACAGGGGGCATATAATTCACCCCTCCACTTT. Supplemented by reference TRBV5-1 and TRBJ1-6, the full variable domain reads KAGVTQTPRYLIKTRGQQVTLSCSPISGHRSVSWYQQTPGQGLQFLFEYFSETQRNKGNFPGRFSGRQFSNSRSEMNVSTLELGDSALYLCASSKGQGAYNSPLHFGNGTRLTVT.

This chain links TRBV5-8 with TRBJ2-5, with TRBD1 identical over 9 bases. CDR1 is SGHTS and CDR2 is YDEGEE in the germline V gene. The CDR3 contains 20 residues. Germline trimming cut 5 bases from V and 2 bases from J; bases unmatched to any gene: 22. As DNA, the CDR3 is TGTGCCAGCAGTCACCTCACAGGGGGCGCAGGAAAGCGGGCACAAGAGACCCAGTACTTC. Amino acids: CASSHLTGGAGKRAQETQYF.

The chain has TRBV14 and TRBJ2-5; D perhaps matches TRBD1 (5 bases). This CDR3 contains 16 residues. Between the trimmed V and J ends, which lost 1 base and 2 bases, there was a span of 14 bases. Germline assignment: CDR1 SGHDN and CDR2 FVKESK. As DNA, the CDR3 is TGTGCCAGCAGCCAAGGTCGACAAGGGGAACAAGAGACCCAGTACTTC. Translating gives CASSQGRQGEQETQYF.

This rearrangement joins TRBV3-1 (or the pseudogene TRBV3-2) to TRBJ2-3; D possibly corresponds to TRBD1 (6 bases). V was pared by 4 bases and J by 3 bases, with 8 bases between. The CDR3 is 13 amino acids. The germline V gene has CDR1 LGHDT and CDR2 YNNKEL (reference sequence). The CDR3 reads CASSLGHTDTQYF. CDR3 sequence (DNA): TGTGCCAGCAGCCTGGGACATACAGATACGCAGTATTTT.

This clone has just one count. In DNA, the CDR3 is TGTGCCAGCAGCCCGAGGACAGGGAATAATTCACCCCTCCACTTT. Translation: CASSPRTGNNSPLHF. The chain combines TRBV5-6 with TRBJ1-6, with 8 bases lining up with TRBD1. The CDR3 runs to 15 residues. CDR1 is SGHDT and CDR2 is YYEEEE in the germline V gene. The junction had 5 bases not matched to a gene; V was cut back by 4 bases and J by 5 bases.

This chain connects TRBV5-6 to TRBJ1-1; 9 bases line up with TRBD1. Germline CDR1 is SGHDT and CDR2 is YYEEEE. Trimming cost V 4 bases and J 7 bases; bases outside gene matches: 5. This CDR3 has 13 residues. This CDR3 is CASSRTGVSEAFF. The CDR3 region has the DNA TGTGCCAGCAGCCGGACAGGGGTGAGTGAAGCTTTCTTT.

The chain carries TRBV27 and TRBJ2-3, with D perhaps TRBD2 (5 bases). This CDR3 region has 15 residues. With 0 bases removed from V and 5 bases from J, the gap between germline ends came to 12 bases. From germline, CDR1 is MNHEY and CDR2 SMNVEV (reference sequence). CDR3 in DNA: TGTGCCAGCAGTTTATCTCCCGGACTGGTAGATACGCAGTATTTT. It yields the protein CASSLSPGLVDTQYF.

The J gene is TRBJ2-3, the V gene TRBV24-1; D remains ambiguous. The germline V gene has CDR1 KGHDR and CDR2 SFDVKD. CDR3 size: 14 residues. Trimming took 2 bases from V and 4 from J, leaving 9 bases between them. Written as DNA, the CDR3 is TGTGCCACCAGTGATTACCCGCAGTCAGATACGCAGTATTTT. Protein: CATSDYPQSDTQYF.

The chain is built from TRBV29-1 and TRBJ2-7, with 9 bases that match TRBD1. CDR1 and CDR2 (germline): SQVTM, ANQGSEA. The CDR3 sequence is 14 residues long. Losses at the gene ends were 1 base for V and 4 bases for J; bases not matched to a gene: 5. CDR3 sequence: CSVEGGTGNYEQYF. CDR3 coding DNA: TGCAGCGTTGAAGGGGGGACAGGGAATTACGAGCAGTACTTC.